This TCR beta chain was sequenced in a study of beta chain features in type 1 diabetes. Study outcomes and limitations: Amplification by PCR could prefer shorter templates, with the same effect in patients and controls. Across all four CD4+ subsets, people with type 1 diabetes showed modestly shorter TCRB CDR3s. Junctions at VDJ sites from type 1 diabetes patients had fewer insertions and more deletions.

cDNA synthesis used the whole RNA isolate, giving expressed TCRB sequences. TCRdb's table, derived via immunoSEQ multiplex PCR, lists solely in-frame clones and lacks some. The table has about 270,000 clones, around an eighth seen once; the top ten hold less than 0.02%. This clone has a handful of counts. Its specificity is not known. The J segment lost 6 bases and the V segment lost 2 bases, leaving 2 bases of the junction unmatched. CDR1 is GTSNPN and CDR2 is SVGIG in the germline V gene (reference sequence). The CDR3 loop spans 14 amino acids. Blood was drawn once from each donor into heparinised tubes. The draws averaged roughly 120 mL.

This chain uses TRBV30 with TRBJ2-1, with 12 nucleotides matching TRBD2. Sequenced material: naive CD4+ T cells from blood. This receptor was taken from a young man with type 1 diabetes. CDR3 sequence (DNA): TGTGCCTGGAGTCCACTAGCGGGGGGCAATGAGCAGTTCTTC. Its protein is CAWSPLAGGNEQFF. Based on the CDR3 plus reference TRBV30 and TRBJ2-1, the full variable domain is SQTIHQWPATLVQPVGSPLSLECTVEGTSNPNLYWYRQAAGRGLQLLFYSVGIGQISSEVPQNLSASRPQDRQFILSSKKLLLSDSGFYLCAWSPLAGGNEQFFGPGTRLTVL.